These 32 T cell receptor beta chains share one sample of origin, sequenced in a study of blood T cell repertoires in COVID-19. Here immunoSEQ multiplex PCR was the method, and the copy in TCRdb shows in-frame clones only, minus some. This sample carries about 130,000 clones, around 80% of them seen once, and the ten largest clones take approximately 2%. The sample comprised peripheral blood. The receptors here all came from a man in his sixties or seventies with acute or convalescent COVID-19.

V is TRBV5-6 and J is TRBJ1-2; no reliable D call. Germline V CDR1 and CDR2: SGHDT, YYEEEE. The CDR3 totals 15 residues. V was trimmed by 0 bases and J by 4 bases, leaving 13 bases between them. The CDR3 loop is CASSLASGGSYGYTF. The CDR3 DNA is TGTGCCAGCAGCTTGGCGTCGGGAGGGAGCTATGGCTACACCTTC.

The rearrangement links TRBV5-1 to TRBJ2-7; 7 bases match TRBD1. Trimming at V came to 1 base and at J to 7 bases, leaving 8 bases not matched to a gene. The CDR3 is 14 amino acids. The germline V gene encodes CDR1 SGHRS and CDR2 YFSETQ. The CDR3 spells CASSLTGEVLEQYF. CDR3 nucleotides: TGCGCCAGCAGCTTGACAGGGGAAGTACTTGAGCAGTACTTC.

This clone was seen a handful of times. V gene TRBV2 combines with J gene TRBJ2-6, with 9 positions matching TRBD1. Germline V gene sequence: CDR1 SNHLY, CDR2 FYNNEI. V shed 6 bases and J 0 bases; nucleotides not matched to a gene: 9. The CDR3 has 18 amino acids. CDR3 amino acids: CASRGGQGLYSGANVLTF. For the CDR3, the DNA is TGTGCCAGCAGAGGGGGACAGGGCCTTTACTCTGGGGCCAACGTCCTGACTTTC.

The J gene is TRBJ2-4, the V gene TRBV19; a possible D gene is TRBD2 (6 bases). V was clipped by 1 base and J by 7 bases, with 11 bases between them. The CDR3 length is 14 residues. The germline V gene encodes CDR1 LNHDA and CDR2 SQIVND (reference sequence). The CDR3 region is CASSIGGGTNIQYF. DNA for the CDR3: TGTGCCAGTAGTATAGGAGGAGGGACCAACATTCAGTACTTC.

The chain joins TRBV19 to TRBJ1-6, with D hard to call. V lost 9 bases, J lost 5 bases, and 11 bases lay in between. CDR1 is LNHDA, CDR2 SQIVND, per germline (reference sequence). The CDR3 consists of 13 residues. The CDR3 loop reads CASRGFNNSPLHF. Here the CDR3 DNA reads TGTGCCAGCCGGGGATTTAATAATTCACCCCTCCACTTT.

The rearrangement joins TRBV5-4 to TRBJ1-1; D is undetermined. The CDR3 totals 13 residues. V lost 1 base and J 5 bases, leaving 9 bases between the germline ends. In germline, CDR1 is SGHNT, CDR2 YYREEE (reference sequence). The CDR3 loop reads CASSLLSGTEAFF. CDR3 sequence (DNA): TGTGCCAGCAGCTTGCTGTCCGGGACTGAAGCTTTCTTT.

This clone is a singleton in its sample. This sequence joins TRBV29-1 and TRBJ2-5, with D hard to call. The CDR3 sequence is 11 residues long. Trimming left V 5 bases short and J 5 bases short, with 9 bases between. Germline V gene data show CDR1 as SQVTM and CDR2 as ANQGSEA. CDR3 sequence: CSVQTEETQYF. CDR3 nucleotide sequence: TGCAGCGTTCAAACGGAGGAGACCCAGTACTTC.

This rearrangement joins TRBV6-5 to TRBJ2-2; D is undetermined. This CDR3 is built from 13 residues. Trimming pared 2 bases from V and 3 bases from J, leaving 4 bases between. In germline, CDR1 is MNHEY, CDR2 SVGAGI. CDR3 DNA sequence: TGTGCCAGCAGTTACCGGGACACCGGGGAGCTGTTTTTT. Residues: CASSYRDTGELFF.

The J gene is TRBJ2-2, the V gene TRBV6-5; TRBD1 matches at 12 bases. CDR1 is MNHEY, CDR2 SVGAGI, per germline. The CDR3 is 15 amino acids. The J segment lost 5 bases and the V segment lost 8 bases, leaving 6 bases of the junction unmatched. CDR3 loop: CASRDRGRMTGELFF. The DNA for the CDR3 is TGTGCCAGCCGGGACAGGGGGCGCATGACCGGGGAGCTGTTTTTT.

This clone occurred a few times. CDR3 nucleotide sequence: TGTGCCAGCAGCGTCGCAGGGGGGACGGCCGGGGAGCTGTTTTTT. The encoded protein is CASSVAGGTAGELFF. V gene TRBV9 combines with J gene TRBJ2-2, with D possibly matching TRBD1 (7 bases). Germline V gene data show CDR1 as SGDLS and CDR2 as YYNGEE. This CDR3 has 15 amino acids. V was clipped by 2 bases and J by 6 bases, with 14 bases between them.

This clone appeared a few times. The genes are TRBV29-1 and TRBJ2-7, with 8 bases aligning to TRBD2. Germline V gene data show CDR1 as SQVTM and CDR2 as ANQGSEA. The CDR3 covers 14 residues. V was pared by 4 bases and J by 0 bases, with 5 bases of the junction left unmatched. In DNA form, the CDR3 reads TGCAGCGTTGCAACTAGCGGTTCCTCCTACGAGCAGTACTTC. Translated, it gives CSVATSGSSYEQYF.

V and J are TRBV6-5 and TRBJ2-5; 9 nucleotides line up with TRBD2. Looked up from germline, CDR1 is MNHEY and CDR2 is SVGAGI. V was clipped by 4 bases and J by 5 bases; unmatched bases: 5. The CDR3 is 14 amino acids. The CDR3 bases are TGTGCCAGCAGTTCCGCGGGGGGGCGGGAGACCCAGTACTTC. Amino acids: CASSSAGGRETQYF.

The V call is TRBV7-8, the J call TRBJ2-7; maybe TRBD1 (6 bases). V dropped 3 bases and J dropped 2 bases, with 11 bases sitting between them. The CDR3 runs to 14 residues. Germline loops: CDR1 SGHVS, CDR2 FQNEAQ. DNA of the CDR3: TGTGCCAGCAGCTTTACCCGGGACACCTACGAGCAGTACTTC. Protein sequence: CASSFTRDTYEQYF.

The chain joins TRBV11-2 to TRBJ1-2; D call uncertain. CDR1 is SGHAT, CDR2 FQNNGV, per germline. CDR3 length: 13 amino acids. Trimming left V 1 base short and J 3 bases short, with 6 bases between. The CDR3 nucleotides read TGTGCCAGCAGCTTAGGGGCGTACTATGGCTACACCTTC. This gives the protein CASSLGAYYGYTF.

The chain links TRBV11-3 to TRBJ2-7; D gene unclear. Trimming removed 0 bases from V and 6 bases from J, with 9 bases in between. The CDR3 is 13 residues long. Per the germline V gene, CDR1 is SGHNT and CDR2 is YENEEA. The CDR3 nucleotides read TGTGCCAGCAGCTTAGATCGAGGAAGCGAGCAGTACTTC. Translating it yields CASSLDRGSEQYF.

The chain carries TRBV29-1 and TRBJ1-1; D might be TRBD1 (5 bases). CDR3 size: 16 residues. Germline V gives CDR1 SQVTM, CDR2 ANQGSEA. V gave up 0 bases and J gave up 1 base, with 15 bases separating them. CDR3 sequence: CSVEDSGGTRNTEAFF. The CDR3 DNA sequence: TGCAGCGTTGAAGATTCGGGGGGGACCAGGAACACTGAAGCTTTCTTT.

The chain couples TRBV11-2 to TRBJ1-3, with a weak D call TRBD1 (6 bases). This CDR3 contains 16 residues. Germline loops: CDR1 SGHAT, CDR2 FQNNGV. Trimming left V 5 bases short and J 2 bases short, with 16 bases between. The CDR3 reads CASSRGAGDTGNTIYF. The CDR3 DNA reads as TGTGCCAGCAGCCGGGGGGCGGGAGATACTGGAAACACCATATATTTT.

As for this clone: One junction end does not reproduce the germline sequence, and a read error may be involved. The chain is built from TRBV28 and TRBJ2-7; 14 bases line up with TRBD2. The V gene's germline CDR1 is MDHEN and CDR2 SYDVKM. The CDR3 spans 13 residues. CDR3 sequence (DNA): TGTGCCAGCAGTTTACAGACTAGCGGGGGGGGTCAATTC. Translated, it gives CASSLQTSGGGQF.

This clone was recorded only once. The V and J genes are TRBV7-6 and TRBJ2-1; 8 bases agree with TRBD1. V gave up 3 bases and J gave up 0 bases; unmatched junction bases: 7. Germline V lookup: CDR1 SGHVS, CDR2 FNYEAQ. The CDR3 loop spans 17 amino acids. CDR3 DNA: TGTGCCAGCAGCTTTCGGTCAGGGGGCTACTCCTACAATGAGCAGTTCTTC. Translated: CASSFRSGGYSYNEQFF. Variable domain in full (rest from reference TRBV7-6 and TRBJ2-1): GAGVSQSPRYKVTKRGQDVALRCDPISGHVSLYWYRQALGQGPEFLTYFNYEAQQDKSGLPNDRFSAERPEGSISTLTIQRTEQRDSAMYRCASSFRSGGYSYNEQFFGPGTRLTVL.

The V and J genes are TRBV28 and TRBJ1-2, with 7 bases matching TRBD1. CDR1 MDHEN and CDR2 SYDVKM come from the germline V gene. The J segment lost 4 bases and the V segment lost 3 bases, leaving 2 bases of the junction unmatched. This CDR3 has 13 residues. CDR3 in amino acids: CASSLNRGYGYTF. The CDR3 DNA is TGTGCCAGCAGTTTGAACAGGGGCTATGGCTACACCTTC.

The chain uses TRBV10-3 and TRBJ2-2; the match to TRBD1 covers 7 bases. The CDR3 is made up of 15 amino acids. The V segment lost 10 bases and the J segment 4 bases; nucleotides outside the gene matches: 12. Per the germline V gene, CDR1 is ENHRY and CDR2 is SYGVKD. The CDR3 nucleotides read TGTGCCACTCAACGAACCGGGACAGTCACCGGGGAGCTGTTTTTT. As protein: CATQRTGTVTGELFF.

J is TRBJ2-7 and V is TRBV5-1, with 11 bases matching TRBD1. The V gene's germline CDR1 is SGHRS and CDR2 YFSETQ. Trimming took 0 bases from V and 12 from J; bases not matched to a gene: 8. This CDR3 spans 14 amino acids. The chain's CDR3 is CASSLDGTGGTVYF. DNA of the CDR3: TGCGCCAGCAGCTTGGATGGGACAGGGGGAACAGTGTACTTC.

CDR3 residues: CASRGQGLYGYTF. Written as DNA, the CDR3 is TGTGCCAGTAGGGGACAGGGGCTCTATGGCTACACCTTC. The chain has TRBV19 and TRBJ1-2; 10 bases align to TRBD1. The V gene end was trimmed by 6 bases and the J gene end by 4 bases; junction bases not matched to a gene: 2. Germline-derived CDR1 and CDR2 are LNHDA and SQIVND (reference sequence). The CDR3 length is 13 residues.

This sequence joins TRBV6-5 and TRBJ2-7; no definite D call. Germline V gene data show CDR1 as MNHEY and CDR2 as SVGAGI. The CDR3 is 12 amino acids. V was pared by 8 bases and J by 6 bases, with 14 bases between. DNA of the CDR3: TGTGCCAGCTGGGTCTTGAGGAGCGAGCAGTACTTC. As protein: CASWVLRSEQYF.

This clone was recorded once. The chain employs TRBV9 and TRBJ2-3; 8 nucleotides agree with TRBD1. Germline-derived CDR1 and CDR2 are SGDLS and YYNGEE. The CDR3 is made up of 18 amino acids. V shed 3 bases and J 4 bases; nucleotides not matched to a gene: 16. The CDR3 DNA follows: TGTGCCAGCAGCGCCCCACAGGGGGGTGGCAGAGAAGCAGATACGCAGTATTTT. This gives the protein CASSAPQGGGREADTQYF.

The chain employs TRBV15 and TRBJ1-1; D call uncertain. The CDR3 extends over 14 amino acids. CDR1 is LNHNV, CDR2 YYDKDF, per germline (reference sequence). V was pared by 3 bases and J by 5 bases, with 13 bases between. The CDR3 here is CATSRSRGGTEAFF. Here the CDR3 DNA reads TGTGCCACCAGCAGGTCCAGAGGTGGGACTGAAGCTTTCTTT.

This clone was seen a few times. This chain joins TRBV29-1 and TRBJ1-2, with 7 bases identical to TRBD1. V lost 7 bases and J lost 0; bases outside the gene matches: 5. The V gene's germline CDR1 is SQVTM and CDR2 ANQGSEA. CDR3 size: 13 residues. The CDR3 reads CSGWDRANYGYTF. The CDR3 region has the DNA TGCAGCGGATGGGACAGAGCTAACTATGGCTACACCTTC.

The gene calls are TRBV27 and TRBJ1-5, with 10 bases fitting TRBD1. From germline, CDR1 is MNHEY and CDR2 SMNVEV (reference sequence). The CDR3 has 17 amino acids. Unmatched junction bases numbered 9, after V lost 5 bases and J lost 2 bases. Here the CDR3 reads CASSGQGGTWGNQPQHF. As DNA, the CDR3 is TGTGCCAGCAGTGGACAGGGGGGGACCTGGGGCAATCAGCCCCAGCATTTT.

This sequence joins TRBV27 and TRBJ1-5, with a tentative D call TRBD1 (6 bases). Germline V gene lookup returns CDR1 MNHEY and CDR2 SMNVEV (reference sequence). The CDR3 covers 16 residues. V was pared by 5 bases and J by 0 bases, with 14 bases between. The CDR3 spells CASSQRGTYSNQPQHF. CDR3 nucleotides: TGTGCCAGCAGTCAGAGGGGGACCTATAGCAATCAGCCCCAGCATTTT.

V is TRBV6-1 and J is TRBJ2-1; 12 nucleotides line up with TRBD2. Unmatched junction bases numbered 3, after V lost 3 bases and J lost 6 bases. Looked up from germline, CDR1 is MNHNS and CDR2 is SASEGT. The CDR3 covers 15 residues. CDR3 residues: CASSDGLAGTNEQFF. The CDR3 DNA reads TGTGCCAGCAGTGATGGACTAGCGGGGACCAATGAGCAGTTCTTC.

This clone was detected only a few times. J is TRBJ2-5 and V is TRBV4-1, with D possibly TRBD1 on 7 matching bases. The CDR3 runs 17 residues. With 5 bases removed from V and 2 bases from J, the gap between germline ends came to 21 bases. CDR1 MGHRA and CDR2 YSYEKL come from the germline V gene. CDR3 in DNA: TGCGCCAGCAGCTCAAGGGGGCGGGGAAGTAGTCAAGAGACCCAGTACTTC. Translation gives CASSSRGRGSSQETQYF.

A remark on this clone: The same CDR3 arises from other DNA sequences in this sample as well. The chain employs TRBV3-1 (or the pseudogene TRBV3-2) and TRBJ2-6; D is perhaps TRBD1 (5 bases). CDR3 length: 15 residues. CDR1 and CDR2 from the germline V gene are LGHDT and YNNKEL (reference sequence). V lost 4 bases, J lost 3 bases, and 10 bases lay in between. The DNA for the CDR3 is TGTGCCAGCAGCCTGCAGGGTAGTGGGGCCAACGTCCTGACTTTC. It translates to CASSLQGSGANVLTF.